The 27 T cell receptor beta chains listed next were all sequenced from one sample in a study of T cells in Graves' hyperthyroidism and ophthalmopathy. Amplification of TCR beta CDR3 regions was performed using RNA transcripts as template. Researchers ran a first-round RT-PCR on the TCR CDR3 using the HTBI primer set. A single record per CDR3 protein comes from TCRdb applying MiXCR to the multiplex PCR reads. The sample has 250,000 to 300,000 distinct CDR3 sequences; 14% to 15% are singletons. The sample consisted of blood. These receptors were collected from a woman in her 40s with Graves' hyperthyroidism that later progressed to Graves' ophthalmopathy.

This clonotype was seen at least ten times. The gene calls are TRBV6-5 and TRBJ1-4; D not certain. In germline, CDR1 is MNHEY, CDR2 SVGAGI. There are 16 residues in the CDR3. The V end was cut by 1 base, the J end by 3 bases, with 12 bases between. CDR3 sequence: CASSYLRADPNEKLFF. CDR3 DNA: TGTGCCAGCAGTTACTTACGGGCAGACCCTAATGAAAAACTGTTTTTT.

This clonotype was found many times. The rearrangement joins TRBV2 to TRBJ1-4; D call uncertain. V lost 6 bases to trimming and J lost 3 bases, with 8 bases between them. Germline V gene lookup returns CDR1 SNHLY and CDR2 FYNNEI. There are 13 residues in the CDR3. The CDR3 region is CASRVESNEKLFF. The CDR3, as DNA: TGTGCCAGCAGGGTGGAGTCTAATGAAAAACTGTTTTTT.

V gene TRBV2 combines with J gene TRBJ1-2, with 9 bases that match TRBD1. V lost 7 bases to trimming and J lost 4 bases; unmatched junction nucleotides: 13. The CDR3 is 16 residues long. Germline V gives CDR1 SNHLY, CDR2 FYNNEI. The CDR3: CASTNPGTGFRYGYTF. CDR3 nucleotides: TGTGCCAGCACTAATCCCGGGACAGGGTTTCGCTATGGCTACACCTTC. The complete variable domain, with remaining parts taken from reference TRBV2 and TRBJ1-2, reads EPEVTQTPSHQVTQMGQEVILRCVPISNHLYFYWYRQILGQKVEFLVSFYNNEISEKSEIFDDQFSVERPDGSNFTLKIRSTKLEDSAMYFCASTNPGTGFRYGYTFGSGTRLTVV.

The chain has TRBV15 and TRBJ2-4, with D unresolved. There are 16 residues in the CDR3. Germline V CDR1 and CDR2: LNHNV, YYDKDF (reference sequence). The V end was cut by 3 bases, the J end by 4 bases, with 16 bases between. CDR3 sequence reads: CATSRRQLLKKNIQYF. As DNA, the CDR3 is TGTGCCACCAGCAGGCGACAACTACTCAAGAAAAACATTCAGTACTTC.

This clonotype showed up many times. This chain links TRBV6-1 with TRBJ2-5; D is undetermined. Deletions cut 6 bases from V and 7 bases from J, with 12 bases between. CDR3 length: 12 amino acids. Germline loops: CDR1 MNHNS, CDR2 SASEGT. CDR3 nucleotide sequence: TGTGCCAGCAGGCAGATCATCGGGACCCAGTACTTC. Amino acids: CASRQIIGTQYF.

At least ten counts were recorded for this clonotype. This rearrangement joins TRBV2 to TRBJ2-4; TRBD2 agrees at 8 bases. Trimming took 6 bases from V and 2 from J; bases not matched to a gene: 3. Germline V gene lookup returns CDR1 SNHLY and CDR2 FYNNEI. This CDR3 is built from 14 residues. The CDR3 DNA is TGTGCCAGCAGCGGGAGGGTGACCAAAAACATTCAGTACTTC. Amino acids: CASSGRVTKNIQYF.

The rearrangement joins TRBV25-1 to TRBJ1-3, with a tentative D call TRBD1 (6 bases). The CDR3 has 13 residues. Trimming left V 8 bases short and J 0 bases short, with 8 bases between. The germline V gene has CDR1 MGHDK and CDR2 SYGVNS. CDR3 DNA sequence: TGTGCCAGCGGGGGGGCCTCTGGAAACACCATATATTTT. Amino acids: CASGGASGNTIYF.

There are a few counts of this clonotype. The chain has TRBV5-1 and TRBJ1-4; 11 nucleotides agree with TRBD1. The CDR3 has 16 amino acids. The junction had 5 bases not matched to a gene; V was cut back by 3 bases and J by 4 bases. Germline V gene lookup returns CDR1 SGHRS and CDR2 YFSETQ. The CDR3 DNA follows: TGCGCCAGCAGCTCCGGACAGGGGGCGTTTAATGAAAAACTGTTTTTT. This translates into CASSSGQGAFNEKLFF.

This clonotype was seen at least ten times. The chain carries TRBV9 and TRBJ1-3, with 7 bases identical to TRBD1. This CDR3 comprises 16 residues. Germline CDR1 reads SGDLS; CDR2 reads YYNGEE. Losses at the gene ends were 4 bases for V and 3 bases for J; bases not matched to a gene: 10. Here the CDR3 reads CASSTTPGGSGNTIYF. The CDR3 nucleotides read TGTGCCAGCAGCACCACCCCAGGGGGGAGTGGAAACACCATATATTTT. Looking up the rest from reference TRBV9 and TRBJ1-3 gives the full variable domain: DSGVTQTPKHLITATGQRVTLRCSPRSGDLSVYWYQQSLDQGLQFLIQYYNGEERAKGNILERFSAQQFPDLHSELNLSSLELGDSALYFCASSTTPGGSGNTIYFGEGSWLTVV.

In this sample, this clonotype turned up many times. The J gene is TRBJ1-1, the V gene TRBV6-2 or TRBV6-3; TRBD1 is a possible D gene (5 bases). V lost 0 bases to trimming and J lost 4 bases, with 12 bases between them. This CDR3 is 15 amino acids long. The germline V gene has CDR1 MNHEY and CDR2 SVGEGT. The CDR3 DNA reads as TGTGCCAGCAGTTACTCACGCCAGGGCGGCACTGAAGCTTTCTTT. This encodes CASSYSRQGGTEAFF.

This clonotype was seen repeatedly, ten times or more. The CDR3 protein is CATSSTGTSGRGGQFF. The CDR3 DNA reads TGTGCCACCAGCAGCACCGGGACTAGCGGGAGAGGTGGGCAGTTCTTC. The rearrangement uses TRBV15 and TRBJ2-1; 14 bases agree with TRBD2. The CDR3 totals 16 residues. Germline V gene data show CDR1 as LNHNV and CDR2 as YYDKDF (reference sequence). J gave up 12 bases and V 3 bases, and 10 bases lay outside the gene matches.

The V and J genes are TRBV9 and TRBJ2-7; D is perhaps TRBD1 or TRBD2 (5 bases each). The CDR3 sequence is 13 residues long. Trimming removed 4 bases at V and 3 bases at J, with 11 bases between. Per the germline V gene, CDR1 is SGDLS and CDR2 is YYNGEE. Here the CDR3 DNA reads TGTGCCAGCAGCAGGGGAGCCCTCTACGAGCAGTACTTC. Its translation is CASSRGALYEQYF.

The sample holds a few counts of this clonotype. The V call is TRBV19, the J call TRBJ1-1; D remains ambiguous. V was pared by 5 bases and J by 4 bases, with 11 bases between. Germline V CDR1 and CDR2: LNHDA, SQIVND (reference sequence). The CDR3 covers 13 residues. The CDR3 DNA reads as TGTGCCAGTAGTGACAACAGAGCCACTGAAGCTTTCTTT. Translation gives CASSDNRATEAFF.

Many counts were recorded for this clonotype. The CDR3 here is CASSLGPHSGANVLTF. The CDR3 DNA follows: TGTGCCAGCAGCTTAGGCCCCCACTCTGGGGCCAACGTCCTGACTTTC. The chain joins TRBV11-2 to TRBJ2-6, with unresolved D. This CDR3 comprises 16 residues. Trimming took off 1 base at V and 0 bases at J, with 7 bases between the two ends. Per germline, CDR1 SGHAT and CDR2 FQNNGV. Supplemented by reference TRBV11-2 and TRBJ2-6, the full variable domain reads EAGVAQSPRYKIIEKRQSVAFWCNPISGHATLYWYQQILGQGPKLLIQFQNNGVVDDSQLPKDRFSAERLKGVDSTLKIQPAKLEDSAVYLCASSLGPHSGANVLTFGAGSRLTVL.

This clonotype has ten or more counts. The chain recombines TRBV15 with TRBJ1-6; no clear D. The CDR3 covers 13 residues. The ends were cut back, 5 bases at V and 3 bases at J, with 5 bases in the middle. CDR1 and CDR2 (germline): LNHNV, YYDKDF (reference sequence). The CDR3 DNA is TGTGCCACCAGCCTAGACTATAATTCACCCCTCCACTTT. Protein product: CATSLDYNSPLHF.

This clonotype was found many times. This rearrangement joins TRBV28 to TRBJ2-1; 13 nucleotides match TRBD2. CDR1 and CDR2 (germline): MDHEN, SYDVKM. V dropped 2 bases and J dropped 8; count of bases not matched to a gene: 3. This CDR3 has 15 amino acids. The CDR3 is CASSLGLAGAYEQFF. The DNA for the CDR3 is TGTGCCAGCAGTTTAGGACTAGCGGGAGCTTATGAGCAGTTCTTC.

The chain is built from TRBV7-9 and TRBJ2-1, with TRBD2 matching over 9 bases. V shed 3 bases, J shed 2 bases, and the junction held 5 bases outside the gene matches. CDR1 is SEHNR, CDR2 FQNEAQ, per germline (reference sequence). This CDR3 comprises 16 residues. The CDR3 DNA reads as TGTGCCAGCAGCTTTAAGACTAGCGGAGCCTACAATGAGCAGTTCTTC. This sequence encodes CASSFKTSGAYNEQFF. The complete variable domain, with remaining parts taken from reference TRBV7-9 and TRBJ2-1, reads DTGVSQNPRHKITKRGQNVTFRCDPISEHNRLYWYRQTLGQGPEFLTYFQNEAQLEKSRLLSDRFSAERPKGSFSTLEIQRTEQGDSAMYLCASSFKTSGAYNEQFFGPGTRLTVL.

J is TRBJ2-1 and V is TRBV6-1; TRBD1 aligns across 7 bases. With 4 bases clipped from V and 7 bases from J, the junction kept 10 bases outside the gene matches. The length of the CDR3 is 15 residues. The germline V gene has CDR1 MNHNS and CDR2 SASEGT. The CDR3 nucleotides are TGTGCCAGCAGTGTAGGGACAGAGGGTTGGAATGAGCAGTTCTTC. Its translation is CASSVGTEGWNEQFF.

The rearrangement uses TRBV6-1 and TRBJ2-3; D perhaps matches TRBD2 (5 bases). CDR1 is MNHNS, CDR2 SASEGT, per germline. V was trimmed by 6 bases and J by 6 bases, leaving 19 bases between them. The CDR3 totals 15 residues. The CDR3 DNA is TGTGCCAGCAGGCCCCCTGGCGGACTTATGGATACGCAGTATTTT. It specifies CASRPPGGLMDTQYF.

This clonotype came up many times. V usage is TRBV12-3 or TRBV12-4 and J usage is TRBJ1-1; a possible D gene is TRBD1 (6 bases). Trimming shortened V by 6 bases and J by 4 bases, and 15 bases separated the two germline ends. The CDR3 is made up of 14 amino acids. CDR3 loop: CASRPDRSGTEAFF. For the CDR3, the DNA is TGTGCCAGCAGACCCGACAGGTCGGGCACTGAAGCTTTCTTT.

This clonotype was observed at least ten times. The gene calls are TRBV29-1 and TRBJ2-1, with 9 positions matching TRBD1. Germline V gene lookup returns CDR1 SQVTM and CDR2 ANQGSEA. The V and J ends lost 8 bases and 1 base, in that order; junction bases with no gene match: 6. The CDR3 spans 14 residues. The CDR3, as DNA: TGCAGCTCTGAAGACAGGGGGTCCTACAATGAGCAGTTCTTC. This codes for CSSEDRGSYNEQFF.

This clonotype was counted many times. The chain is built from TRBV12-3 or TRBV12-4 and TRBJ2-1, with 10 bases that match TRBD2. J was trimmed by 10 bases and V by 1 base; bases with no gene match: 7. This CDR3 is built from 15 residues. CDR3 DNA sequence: TGTGCCAGCAGTTTAGTGAGCGGGAGGGCCCGCGAGCAGTTCTTC. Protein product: CASSLVSGRAREQFF.

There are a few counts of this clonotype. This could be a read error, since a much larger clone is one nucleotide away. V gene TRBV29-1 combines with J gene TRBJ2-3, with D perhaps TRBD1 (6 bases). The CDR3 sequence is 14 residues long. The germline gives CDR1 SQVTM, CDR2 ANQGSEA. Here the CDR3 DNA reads TGCAGCGAGCGAACAGGGTTGGGAACAGGTACGCAGTATTTT. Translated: CSERTGLGTGTQYF.

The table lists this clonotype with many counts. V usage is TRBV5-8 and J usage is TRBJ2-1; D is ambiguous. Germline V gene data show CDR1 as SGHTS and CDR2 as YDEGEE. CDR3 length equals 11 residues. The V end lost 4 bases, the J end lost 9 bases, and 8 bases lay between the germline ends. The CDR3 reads CASSEFSEQFF. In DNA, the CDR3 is TGTGCCAGCAGCGAATTCAGTGAGCAGTTCTTC. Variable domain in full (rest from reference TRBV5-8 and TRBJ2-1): EAGVTQSPTHLIKTRGQQATLRCSPISGHTSVYWYQQALGLGLQFLLWYDEGEERNRGNFPPRFSGRQFPNYSSELNVNALELEDSALYLCASSEFSEQFFGPGTRLTVL.

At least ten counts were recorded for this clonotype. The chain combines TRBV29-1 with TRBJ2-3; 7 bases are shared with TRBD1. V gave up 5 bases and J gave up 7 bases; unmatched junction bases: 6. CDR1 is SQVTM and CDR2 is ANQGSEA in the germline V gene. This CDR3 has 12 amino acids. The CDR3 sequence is CSVHRQGYTQYF. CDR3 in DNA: TGCAGCGTTCATCGACAGGGTTATACGCAGTATTTT.

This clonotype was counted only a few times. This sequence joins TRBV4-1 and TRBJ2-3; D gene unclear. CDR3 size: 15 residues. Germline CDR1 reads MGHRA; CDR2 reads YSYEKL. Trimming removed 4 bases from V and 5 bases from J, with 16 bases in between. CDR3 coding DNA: TGCGCCAGCAGCCGATTCAGTGCCACGGGAGATACGCAGTATTTT. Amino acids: CASSRFSATGDTQYF.

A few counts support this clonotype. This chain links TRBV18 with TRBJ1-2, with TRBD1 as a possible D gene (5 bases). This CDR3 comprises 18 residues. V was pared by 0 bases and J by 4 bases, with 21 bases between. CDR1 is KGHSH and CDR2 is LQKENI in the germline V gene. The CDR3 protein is CASSPPKTVPGSSYGYTF. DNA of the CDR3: TGTGCCAGCTCACCACCGAAGACTGTTCCAGGGTCGTCCTATGGCTACACCTTC.